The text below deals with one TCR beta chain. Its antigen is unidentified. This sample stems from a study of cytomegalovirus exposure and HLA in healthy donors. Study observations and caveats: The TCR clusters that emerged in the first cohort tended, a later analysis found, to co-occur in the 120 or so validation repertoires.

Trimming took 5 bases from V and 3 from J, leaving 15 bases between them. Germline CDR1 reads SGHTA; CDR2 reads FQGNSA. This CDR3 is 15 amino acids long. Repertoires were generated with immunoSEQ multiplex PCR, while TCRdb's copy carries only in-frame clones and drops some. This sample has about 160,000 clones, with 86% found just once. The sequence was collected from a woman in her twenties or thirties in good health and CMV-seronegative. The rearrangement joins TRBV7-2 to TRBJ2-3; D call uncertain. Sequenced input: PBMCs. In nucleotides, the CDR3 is TGTGCCAGCAGCGAAGACTTCCCTAGGACAGATACGCAGTATTTT. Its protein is CASSEDFPRTDTQYF.